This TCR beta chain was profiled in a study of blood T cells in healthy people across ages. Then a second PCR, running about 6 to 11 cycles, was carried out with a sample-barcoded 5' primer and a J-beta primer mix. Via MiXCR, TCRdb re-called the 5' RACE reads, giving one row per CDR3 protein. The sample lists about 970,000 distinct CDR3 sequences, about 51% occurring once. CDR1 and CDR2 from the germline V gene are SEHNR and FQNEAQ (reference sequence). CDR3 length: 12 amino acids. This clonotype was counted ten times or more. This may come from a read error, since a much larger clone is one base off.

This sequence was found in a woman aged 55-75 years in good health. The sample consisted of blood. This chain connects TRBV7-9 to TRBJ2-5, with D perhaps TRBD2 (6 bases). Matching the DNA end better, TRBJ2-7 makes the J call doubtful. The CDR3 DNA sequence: TGTGCCAGCAGCGACGGGGGACTCGAGCAGTACTTC. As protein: CASSDGGLEQYF.